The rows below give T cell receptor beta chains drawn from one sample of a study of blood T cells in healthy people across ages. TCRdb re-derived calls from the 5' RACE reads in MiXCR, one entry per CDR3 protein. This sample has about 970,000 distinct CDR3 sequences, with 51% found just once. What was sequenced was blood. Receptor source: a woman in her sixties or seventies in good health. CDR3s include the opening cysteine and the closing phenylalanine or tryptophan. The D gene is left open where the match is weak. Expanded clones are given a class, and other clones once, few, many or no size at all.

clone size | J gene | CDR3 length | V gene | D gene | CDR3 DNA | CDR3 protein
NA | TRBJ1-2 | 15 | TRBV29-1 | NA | TGCAGCGTTGAAGGGGAGCAACGGATTAACTATGGCTACACCTTC | CSVEGEQRINYGYTF
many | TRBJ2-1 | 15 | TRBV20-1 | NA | TGCAGTGCTAGTAAGTCCCATAGGTCCTACAATGAGCAGTTCTTC | CSASKSHRSYNEQFF
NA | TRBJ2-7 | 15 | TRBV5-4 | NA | TGTGCCAGCAGCGAACAGGGAGGTCAGCGGTACGAGCAGTACTTC | CASSEQGGQRYEQYF
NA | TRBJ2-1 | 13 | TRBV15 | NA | TGTGCCACCAGATTCTCGTCCTACAATGAGCAGTTCTTC | CATRFSSYNEQFF
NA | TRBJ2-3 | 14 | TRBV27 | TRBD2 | TGTGCCAGTACTAGCGGTCCTTACACAGATACGCAGTATTTT | CASTSGPYTDTQYF
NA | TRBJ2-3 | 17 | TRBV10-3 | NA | TGTGCCATTAGTGAGTCCGGGACTTATACAAGCACAGATACGCAGTATTTT | CAISESGTYTSTDTQYF
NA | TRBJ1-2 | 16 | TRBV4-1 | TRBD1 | TGCGCCAGCAGCCAAGGTTTAAGGGACAGGAAAAGGGGCTACACCTTC | CASSQGLRDRKRGYTF
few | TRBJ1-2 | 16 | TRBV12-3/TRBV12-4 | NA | TGTGCCAGCAGTTTAAGTATTGAGACCTTAGTCGGTGGCTACACCTTC | CASSLSIETLVGGYTF
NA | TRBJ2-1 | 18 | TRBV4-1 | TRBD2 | TGCGCCAGCAGCCAAGTTGATATGGGACTAGCGCGGAACAATGAGCAGTTCTTC | CASSQVDMGLARNNEQFF
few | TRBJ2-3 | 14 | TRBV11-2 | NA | TGTGCCAGCAGAGACCAGGCCGCCACAGATACGCAGTATTTT | CASRDQAATDTQYF
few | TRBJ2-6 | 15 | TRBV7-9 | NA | TGTGCCAGCAGCTCCCCGAGCTCTGGGGCCAACGTCCTGACTTTC | CASSSPSSGANVLTF
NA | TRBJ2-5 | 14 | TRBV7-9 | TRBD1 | TGTGCCAGCAGCTGGACAGGGCGTAAAGAGACCCAGTACTTC | CASSWTGRKETQYF
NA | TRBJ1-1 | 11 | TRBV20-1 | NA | TGCAGTGCTAGGGGTAACGCTGAAGCTTTCTTT | CSARGNAEAFF
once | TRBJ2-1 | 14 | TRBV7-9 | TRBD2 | TGTGCCAGCAGCCGACTAGCGGGAAATGATGAGCAGTTCTTC | CASSRLAGNDEQFF
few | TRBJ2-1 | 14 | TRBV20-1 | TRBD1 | TGCAGTGCCGGGGGGACAGGGTTCGGAAATGAGCAGTTCTTC | CSAGGTGFGNEQFF
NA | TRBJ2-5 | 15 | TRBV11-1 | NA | TGTGCCAGCAGTGAAGGAGTGGGGGCTGGAGAGACCCAGTACTTC | CASSEGVGAGETQYF
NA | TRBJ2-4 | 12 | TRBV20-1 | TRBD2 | TGCAGTGCTAGACGCGGGAGAGACATTCAGTACTTC | CSARRGRDIQYF